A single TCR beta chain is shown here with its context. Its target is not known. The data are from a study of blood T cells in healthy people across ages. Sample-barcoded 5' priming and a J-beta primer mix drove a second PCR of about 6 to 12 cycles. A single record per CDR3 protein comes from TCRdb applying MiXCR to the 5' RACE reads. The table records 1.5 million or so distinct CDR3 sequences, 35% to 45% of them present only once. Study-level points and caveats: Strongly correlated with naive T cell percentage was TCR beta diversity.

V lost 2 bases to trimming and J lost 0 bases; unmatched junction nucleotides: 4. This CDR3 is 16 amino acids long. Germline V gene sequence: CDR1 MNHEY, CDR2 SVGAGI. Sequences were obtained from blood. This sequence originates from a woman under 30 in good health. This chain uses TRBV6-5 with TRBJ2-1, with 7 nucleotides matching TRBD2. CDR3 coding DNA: TGTGCCAGCAGTTACGAGGGCGGGAGCTCCTACAATGAGCAGTTCTTC. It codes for CASSYEGGSSYNEQFF.